The 7 T cell receptor beta chains below were found in one sample sequenced in a study of blood T cell repertoires in COVID-19. The data were produced by immunoSEQ multiplex PCR, yet TCRdb's version contains in-frame clones alone and is incomplete. The sample lists 300,000 to 400,000 clones, roughly 86% occurring once. Input material: peripheral blood. All receptors derive from a woman in her seventies with COVID-19, enrolled during active disease.

CDR3 coding DNA: TGTGCCAGCATTCCCGGACAGGGAAACTATGGCTACACCTTC. It specifies CASIPGQGNYGYTF. The chain has TRBV28 and TRBJ1-2; 8 bases align to TRBD1. This CDR3 contains 14 residues. V was clipped by 7 bases and J by 2 bases; unmatched bases: 6. CDR1 is MDHEN, CDR2 SYDVKM, per germline.

The count of this clone is one. V and J are TRBV24-1 and TRBJ1-2, with D maybe TRBD1 (5 bases). Germline loops: CDR1 KGHDR, CDR2 SFDVKD. This CDR3 region has 15 residues. V lost 4 bases, J lost 8 bases, and 19 bases lay in between. The CDR3 region has the DNA TGTGCCACCAGTGACCACCTGACAGTCCTTGGCGGCTACACCTTC. Translating gives CATSDHLTVLGGYTF.

This chain uses TRBV9 with TRBJ2-2, with 8 bases fitting TRBD1. The CDR3 sequence is 14 residues long. The germline CDR1 and CDR2 sequences are SGDLS and YYNGEE. Losses at the gene ends were 8 bases for V and 3 bases for J; bases not matched to a gene: 6. Written as DNA, the CDR3 is TGTGCCAGAGTCAGGGGGCCACACACCGGGGAGCTGTTTTTT. As protein: CARVRGPHTGELFF.

This clone was seen once. This chain connects TRBV21-1 to TRBJ2-1; no check of the table's D call, TRBD1, against the DNA was made. TRBV21-1 is reported as a pseudogene. This CDR3 region has 17 residues. CDR3 nucleotides: TGTGCCAGCAGCAAAGCGCTTTGCAGGTTTCCCTACAATGAGCAGTTCTTC. Translation: CASSKALCRFPYNEQFF.

This sequence joins TRBV12-3 or TRBV12-4 and TRBJ1-5; TRBD1 is a possible D gene (6 bases). V gave up 5 bases and J gave up 3 bases, with 8 bases separating them. The CDR3 is 13 residues long. The CDR3: CASSTGLNQPQHF. The DNA of the CDR3 is TGTGCCAGCAGTACAGGGCTCAATCAGCCCCAGCATTTT.

The chain links TRBV2 to TRBJ2-7; 7 positions agree with TRBD2. Looked up from germline, CDR1 is SNHLY and CDR2 is FYNNEI. Trimming at V came to 5 bases and at J to 0 bases, leaving 7 bases not matched to a gene. CDR3 size: 15 residues. The CDR3 reads CASSFQRGLSYEQYF. As DNA, the CDR3 is TGTGCCAGCAGTTTTCAGCGGGGCCTCTCCTACGAGCAGTACTTC.

The V call is TRBV5-1, the J call TRBJ1-2, with 8 bases identical to TRBD1. The CDR3 sequence is 15 residues long. Per the germline V gene, CDR1 is SGHRS and CDR2 is YFSETQ. J lost 1 base, V lost 4 bases, and 6 bases had no gene match. The CDR3 DNA is TGCGCCAGCAGCACAACAGGGGGAGGTAACTATGGCTACACCTTC. Translation: CASSTTGGGNYGYTF.